This section outlines one T cell receptor beta chain sequence together with its context. Its antigen is still unknown. These data come from a study of shared clonotypes between healthy human individuals. Overall study: Researchers drew samples from a couple of women and a few men aged 18 to 49. Each donor's CD4 naive and CD4 memory cells filled three plates apiece, CD8 naive two, and CD8 memory one. Regarding the study as a whole: Sequencing depth was a factor that was expected to affect clonotype sharing among donors.

Some clones are missing from TCRdb's copy, which holds only in-frame ones; the method was immunoSEQ multiplex PCR. Of 2 million to 2.5 million clones in the sample, roughly 93% are singletons; the top ten hold about 0.39%. Sequencing was performed on naive CD4+ T cells from PBMCs. The subset: CD45RA+ positively selected. The sequence derives from a young man in good health. Some clones in this sample may be carry-over from other donors' samples.

CDR3 sequence (DNA): TGTGCCAGCAGCTTAGATTTGGGGGGGGCCGTAGAGACCCAGTACTTC. Translation gives CASSLDLGGAVETQYF. V is TRBV7-9 and J is TRBJ2-5; tentative D call: TRBD2 (7 bases). Germline assignment: CDR1 SEHNR and CDR2 FQNEAQ (reference sequence). V was trimmed by 1 base and J by 4 bases, leaving 16 bases between them. The CDR3 has 16 amino acids.